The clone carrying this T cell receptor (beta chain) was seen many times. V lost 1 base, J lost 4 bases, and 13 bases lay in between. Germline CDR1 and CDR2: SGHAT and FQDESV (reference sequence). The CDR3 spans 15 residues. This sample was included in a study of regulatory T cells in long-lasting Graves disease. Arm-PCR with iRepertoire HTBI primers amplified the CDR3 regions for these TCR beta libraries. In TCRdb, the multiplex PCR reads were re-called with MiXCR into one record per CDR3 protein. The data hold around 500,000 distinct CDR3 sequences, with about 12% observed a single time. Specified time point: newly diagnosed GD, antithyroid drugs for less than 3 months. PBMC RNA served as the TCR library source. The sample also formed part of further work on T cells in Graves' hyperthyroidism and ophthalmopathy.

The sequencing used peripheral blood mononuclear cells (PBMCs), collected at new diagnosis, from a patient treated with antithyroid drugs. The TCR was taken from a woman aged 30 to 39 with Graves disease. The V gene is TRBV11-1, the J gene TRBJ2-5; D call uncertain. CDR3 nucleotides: TGTGCCAGCAGCTTAGGGGTGGGCCCGGGAGAGACCCAGTACTTC. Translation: CASSLGVGPGETQYF.